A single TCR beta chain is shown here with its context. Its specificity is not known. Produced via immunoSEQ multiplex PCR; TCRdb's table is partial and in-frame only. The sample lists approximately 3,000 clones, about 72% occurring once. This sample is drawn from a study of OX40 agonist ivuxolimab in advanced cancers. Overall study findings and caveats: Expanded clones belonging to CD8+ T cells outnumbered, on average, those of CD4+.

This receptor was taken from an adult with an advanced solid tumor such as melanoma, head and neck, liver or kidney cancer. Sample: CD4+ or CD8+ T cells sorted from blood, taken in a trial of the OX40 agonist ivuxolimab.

CDR3 amino acids: CASSQGDRENSPLHF. DNA of the CDR3: TGCGCCAGCAGCCAAGGGGACCGGGAAAATTCACCCCTCCACTTT. The J gene is TRBJ1-6, the V gene TRBV4-1; D is perhaps TRBD1 (5 bases). This CDR3 comprises 15 residues. Trimming left V 1 base short and J 7 bases short, with 11 bases between. Germline lookup yields CDR1 MGHRA and CDR2 YSYEKL.